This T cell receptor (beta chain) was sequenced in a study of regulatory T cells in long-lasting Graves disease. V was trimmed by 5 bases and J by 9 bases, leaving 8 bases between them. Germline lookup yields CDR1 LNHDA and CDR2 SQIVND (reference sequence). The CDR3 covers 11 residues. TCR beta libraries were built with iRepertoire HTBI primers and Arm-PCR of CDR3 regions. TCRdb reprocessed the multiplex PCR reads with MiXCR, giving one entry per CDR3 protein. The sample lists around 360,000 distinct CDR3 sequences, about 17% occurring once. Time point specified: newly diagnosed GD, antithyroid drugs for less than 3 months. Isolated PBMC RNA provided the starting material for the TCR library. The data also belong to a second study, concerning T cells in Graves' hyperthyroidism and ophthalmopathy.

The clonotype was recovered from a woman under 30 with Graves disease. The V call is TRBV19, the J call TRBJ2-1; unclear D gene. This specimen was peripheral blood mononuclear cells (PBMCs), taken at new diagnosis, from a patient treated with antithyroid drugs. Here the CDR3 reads CASSLFAEQFF. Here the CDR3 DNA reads TGTGCCAGTAGTTTGTTCGCTGAGCAGTTCTTC.